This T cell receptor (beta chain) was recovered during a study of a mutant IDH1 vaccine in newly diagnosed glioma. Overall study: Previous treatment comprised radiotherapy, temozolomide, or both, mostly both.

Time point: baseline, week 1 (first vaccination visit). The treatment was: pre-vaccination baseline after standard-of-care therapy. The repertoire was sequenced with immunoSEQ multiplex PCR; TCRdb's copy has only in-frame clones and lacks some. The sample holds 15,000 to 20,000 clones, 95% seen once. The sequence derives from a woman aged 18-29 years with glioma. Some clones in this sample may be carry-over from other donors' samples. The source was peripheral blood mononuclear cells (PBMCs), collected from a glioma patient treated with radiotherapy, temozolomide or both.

CDR3 coding DNA: TGTGCCAGCCAACAAAGTAGAATCCAAGAGACCCAGTACTTC. Translating it yields CASQQSRIQETQYF. The chain joins TRBV6-1 to TRBJ2-5; D is ambiguous. Per germline, CDR1 MNHNS and CDR2 SASEGT. V lost 8 bases to trimming and J lost 1 base, with 14 bases between them. The CDR3 is made up of 14 amino acids.